One TCR beta chain is described in this entry. This sample was included in a study of control samples from healthy donors and cancer patients. The V and J ends lost 0 bases and 4 bases respectively, with 8 bases between them. Germline-derived CDR1 and CDR2 are SGDLS and YYNGEE. This CDR3 has 14 amino acids. Assay used: immunoSEQ multiplex PCR; TCRdb lists only in-frame clones, some missing. Here the sample spans 85,000 to 90,000 clones, 70% to 90% being singletons. Sequenced input: blood. The chain joins TRBV9 to TRBJ1-3; perhaps TRBD1 as D (6 bases). The origin of this receptor is a woman in her forties in good health. The CDR3 loop is CASSVEGGGNTIYF. In nucleotides, the CDR3 is TGTGCCAGCAGCGTAGAAGGGGGGGGAAACACCATATATTTT.